This is a list of T cell receptor beta chains from one sample in a study of control samples from healthy donors and cancer patients. Sequenced by immunoSEQ multiplex PCR; TCRdb stores in-frame clones only, minus some. This repertoire shows 150,000 to 200,000 clones, 75% to 95% found once; its top ten account for 2%. Source material: blood. These receptors were collected from a woman aged 40 to 49 in good health. The CDR3 runs from the conserved cysteine through the conserved F or W. A D gene is named only where the DNA matches it firmly. Where a row states a size, it is once, few, many or the class of an expanded clone; other rows omit it.

TRBJ2-1 TRBD2 TRBV3-1/TRBV3-2 once CASSQEYPGGPFYEQFF TGTGCCAGCAGCCAAGAGTACCCGGGGGGGCCTTTCTATGAGCAGTTCTTC
TRBJ1-2 TRBD1 TRBV5-1 once CASSPTTGGSGYTF TGCGCCAGCAGCCCTACGACAGGGGGAAGTGGCTACACCTTC
TRBJ1-2 NA TRBV7-9 NA CASSSRDGYGYTF TGTGCCAGCAGCTCCAGAGATGGGTATGGCTACACCTTC
TRBJ1-1 NA TRBV6-1 few CASSESRALEAFF TGTGCCAGCAGTGAGTCCAGGGCCTTGGAGGCTTTCTTT
TRBJ2-3 TRBD2 TRBV6-2/TRBV6-3 few CASSYAGGSADTQYF TGTGCCAGCAGTTACGCGGGGGGGTCAGCAGATACGCAGTATTTT
TRBJ2-5 NA TRBV7-9 NA CASSLVSTQGETQYF TGTGCCAGCAGCTTAGTATCGACCCAAGGCGAGACCCAGTACTTC
TRBJ2-1 NA TRBV6-5 NA CASSHLTDNEQFF TGTGCCAGCAGTCACCTGACTGACAATGAGCAGTTCTTC
TRBJ2-7 NA TRBV10-3 NA CAISDHGFTYEQYF TGTGCCATCAGTGATCATGGTTTCACCTACGAGCAGTACTTC
TRBJ1-2 NA TRBV27 once CASSSGAGYGYTF TGTGCCAGCAGCTCGGGGGCAGGCTATGGCTACACCTTC
TRBJ1-5 NA TRBV13 NA CASSLVSGAQPQHF TGTGCCAGCAGCTTAGTGTCGGGAGCTCAGCCCCAGCATTTT
TRBJ2-3 NA TRBV2 NA CASSSVTSTDTQYF TGTGCCAGCTCTAGCGTAACTAGCACAGATACGCAGTATTTT
TRBJ1-4 TRBD1 TRBV3-1/TRBV3-2 NA CASSHTGTAEKLFF TGTGCCAGCAGCCATACTGGGACAGCTGAAAAACTGTTTTTT
TRBJ2-3 NA TRBV11-2 NA CASSPGQFTDTQYF TGTGCCAGCAGCCCGGGCCAATTCACAGATACGCAGTATTTT
TRBJ2-3 TRBD2 TRBV10-3 once CAISGGSGGTDTQYF TGTGCCATCAGTGGGGGGAGCGGGGGGACAGATACGCAGTATTTT
TRBJ1-1 TRBD1 TRBV19 NA CASSKAGGTTEAFF TGTGCCAGTAGTAAAGCAGGGGGGACCACTGAAGCTTTCTTT
TRBJ2-3 NA TRBV29-1 NA CSVEEIGAADTQYF TGCAGCGTTGAAGAGATTGGGGCGGCAGATACGCAGTATTTT
TRBJ1-1 TRBD1 TRBV5-1 NA CASSDGTGGEGYDAEAFF TGCGCCAGCAGCGATGGGACAGGCGGGGAGGGTTATGATGCTGAAGCTTTCTTT
TRBJ2-1 NA TRBV11-1 NA CASSLGGEYNEQFF TGTGCCAGCAGCTTAGGGGGGGAGTACAATGAGCAGTTCTTC
TRBJ2-5 NA TRBV2 NA CASSATGETQYF TGTGCCAGCAGCGCCACCGGAGAGACCCAGTACTTC
TRBJ1-6 NA TRBV14 few CASSLNQVTPLHF TGTGCCAGCAGCCTTAACCAAGTGACACCCCTCCACTTT
TRBJ1-1 TRBD1 TRBV27 few CASSLLDRGLGTEAFF TGTGCCAGCAGTCTGCTGGACAGGGGGCTAGGGACTGAAGCTTTCTTT
TRBJ2-1 NA TRBV4-1 once CASSPLRGGTNNEQFF TGCGCCAGCAGCCCCCTGAGAGGGGGGACTAACAATGAGCAGTTCTTC
TRBJ1-2 TRBD1 TRBV25-1 once CASSTNRGLGYTF TGTGCCAGCAGTACCAACAGGGGGCTCGGCTACACCTTC
TRBJ1-2 TRBD1 TRBV29-1 NA CSGQGAGGYTF TGCAGCGGGCAGGGGGCAGGTGGCTACACCTTC
TRBJ1-5 NA TRBV12-5 NA CASGLVQGSNQPQHF TGTGCTAGTGGTTTGGTTCAGGGTAGCAATCAGCCCCAGCATTTT
TRBJ1-2 NA TRBV10-3 NA CAISEGYYGYTF TGTGCCATCAGTGAGGGATACTATGGCTACACCTTC
TRBJ1-1 NA TRBV15 NA CATSRGRRQNTEAFF TGTGCCACCAGCAGAGGTCGCCGGCAGAACACTGAAGCTTTCTTT
TRBJ1-4 NA TRBV7-9 NA CASSPMGGPEKLFF TGTGCCAGCAGCCCAATGGGCGGGCCTGAAAAACTGTTTTTT
TRBJ2-5 NA TRBV5-1 NA CASSVGIGETQYF TGCGCCAGCAGCGTTGGGATCGGGGAGACCCAGTACTTC
TRBJ2-5 TRBD2 TRBV28 NA CASSPSVGGQETQYF TGTGCCAGCAGTCCCTCGGTGGGGGGGCAAGAGACCCAGTACTTC
TRBJ2-1 TRBD1 TRBV6-6 NA CASSKTGTGANEQFF TGTGCCAGCAGTAAAACCGGGACAGGGGCAAATGAGCAGTTCTTC
TRBJ2-1 NA TRBV19 once CASSTYGGSSYNEQFF TGTGCCAGTAGTACCTATGGGGGGTCCTCCTACAATGAGCAGTTCTTC
TRBJ1-1 NA TRBV19 NA CASINFVGTEAFF TGTGCCAGTATCAACTTCGTAGGTACTGAAGCTTTCTTT
TRBJ1-4 TRBD1 TRBV12-5 NA CASGLEPGTGVADEVGPNEKLFF TGTGCTAGTGGTTTGGAACCCGGGACAGGGGTAGCTGACGAAGTAGGGCCTAATGAAAAACTGTTTTTT
TRBJ1-1 NA TRBV7-9 NA CASSAQTGTEAFF TGTGCCAGCAGCGCCCAGACGGGCACTGAAGCTTTCTTT
TRBJ1-2 NA TRBV7-9 NA CASSPTDTYGYTF TGTGCCAGCAGCCCTACAGATACCTATGGCTACACCTTC
TRBJ1-1 TRBD1 TRBV29-1 NA CSVDTGGNTEAFF TGCAGCGTTGATACAGGGGGGAACACTGAAGCTTTCTTT
TRBJ1-1 TRBD1 TRBV6-5 NA CAGRRQGGTAAFF TGTGCCGGCCGTCGACAGGGAGGGACGGCAGCTTTCTTT
TRBJ2-3 TRBD2 TRBV12-3/TRBV12-4 NA CASSTAGVRYF TGTGCCAGCAGTACCGCGGGGGTAAGGTATTTT
TRBJ1-2 TRBD1 TRBV18 NA CASSPTQGGPTGGYTF TGTGCCAGCTCACCGACCCAAGGGGGCCCAACGGGTGGCTACACCTTC
TRBJ2-4 NA TRBV9 NA CASSDPRRLQYF TGTGCCAGCAGCGACCCTCGGCGGTTGCAGTACTTC
TRBJ1-6 NA TRBV4-1 few CASSPGDNNSPLHF TGCGCCAGCAGCCCCGGGGATAACAACTCACCCCTCCACTTT
TRBJ2-3 NA TRBV3-1/TRBV3-2 NA CASSQDGGGATDTQYF TGTGCCAGCAGCCAAGATGGGGGCGGGGCCACAGATACGCAGTATTTT
TRBJ2-5 TRBD2 TRBV6-5 NA CASSYSSAGGPETQYF TGTGCCAGCAGTTACTCGAGTGCGGGGGGGCCAGAGACCCAGTACTTC
TRBJ2-7 NA TRBV10-3 NA CAGRDDRFYEQYF TGTGCCGGCCGAGATGACAGGTTCTACGAGCAGTACTTC
TRBJ2-1 TRBD2 TRBV5-1 NA CASSSQPVGSGGVSYNEQFF TGCGCCAGCAGCTCCCAACCCGTGGGTAGCGGGGGGGTCTCCTACAATGAGCAGTTCTTC
TRBJ1-5 NA TRBV21-1 NA CASSKGQQGGNQPQHF TGTGCCAGCAGCAAAGGTCAACAGGGTGGAAATCAGCCCCAGCATTTT
TRBJ1-4 TRBD1 TRBV25-1 NA CASSGWTGMAEKLFF TGTGCCAGCAGTGGCTGGACAGGGATGGCTGAAAAACTGTTTTTT